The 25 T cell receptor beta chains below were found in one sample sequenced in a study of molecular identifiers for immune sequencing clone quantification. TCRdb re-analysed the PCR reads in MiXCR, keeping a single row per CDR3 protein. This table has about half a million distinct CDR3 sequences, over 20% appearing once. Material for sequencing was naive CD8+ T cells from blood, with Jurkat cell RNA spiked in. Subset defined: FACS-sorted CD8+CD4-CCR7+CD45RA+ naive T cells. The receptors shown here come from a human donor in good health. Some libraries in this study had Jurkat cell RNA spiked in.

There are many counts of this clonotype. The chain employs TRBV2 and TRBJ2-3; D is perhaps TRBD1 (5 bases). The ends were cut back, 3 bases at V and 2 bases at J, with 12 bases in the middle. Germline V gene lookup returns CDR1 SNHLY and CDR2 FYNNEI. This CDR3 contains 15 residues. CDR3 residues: CASSDVTGFTDTQYF. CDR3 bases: TGTGCCAGCAGTGATGTAACAGGATTCACAGATACGCAGTATTTT. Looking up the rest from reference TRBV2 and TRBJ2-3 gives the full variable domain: EPEVTQTPSHQVTQMGQEVILRCVPISNHLYFYWYRQILGQKVEFLVSFYNNEISEKSEIFDDQFSVERPDGSNFTLKIRSTKLEDSAMYFCASSDVTGFTDTQYFGPGTRLTVL.

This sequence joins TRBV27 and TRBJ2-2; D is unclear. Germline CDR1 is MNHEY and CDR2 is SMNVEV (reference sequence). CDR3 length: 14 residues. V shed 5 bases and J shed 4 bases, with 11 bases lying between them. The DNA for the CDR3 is TGTGCCAGCAGTGCTGGGTGGGGCACCGGGGAGCTGTTTTTT. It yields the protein CASSAGWGTGELFF.

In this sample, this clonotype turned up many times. The CDR3 nucleotides read TGCGCCAGCAGCTTGCAAGGACAGGGCACAGATACGCAGTATTTT. Residues: CASSLQGQGTDTQYF. This sequence joins TRBV5-1 and TRBJ2-3; 7 bases fit TRBD1. The V gene's germline CDR1 is SGHRS and CDR2 YFSETQ. J was trimmed by 1 base and V by 1 base; bases with no gene match: 3. This CDR3 has 15 amino acids.

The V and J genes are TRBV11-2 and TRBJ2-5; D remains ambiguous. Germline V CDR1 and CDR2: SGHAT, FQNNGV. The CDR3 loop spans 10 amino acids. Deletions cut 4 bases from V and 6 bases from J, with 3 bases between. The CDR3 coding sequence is TGTGCCAGCAGCTCCCAGACCCAGTACTTC. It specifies CASSSQTQYF.

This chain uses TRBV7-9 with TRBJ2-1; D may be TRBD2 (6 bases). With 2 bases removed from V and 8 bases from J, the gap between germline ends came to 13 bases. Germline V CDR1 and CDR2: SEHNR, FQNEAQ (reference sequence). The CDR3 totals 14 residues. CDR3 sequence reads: CASSLPGGGDEQFF. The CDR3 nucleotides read TGTGCCAGCAGCTTACCTGGTGGAGGGGATGAGCAGTTCTTC.

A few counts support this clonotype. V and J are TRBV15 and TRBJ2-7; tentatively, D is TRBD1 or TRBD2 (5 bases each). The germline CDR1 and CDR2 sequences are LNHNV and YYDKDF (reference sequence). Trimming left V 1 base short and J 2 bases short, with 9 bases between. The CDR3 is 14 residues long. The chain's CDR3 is CATSRARDAYEQYF. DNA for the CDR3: TGTGCCACCAGCAGAGCTAGGGACGCCTACGAGCAGTACTTC. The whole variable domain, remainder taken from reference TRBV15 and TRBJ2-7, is DAMVIQNPRYQVTQFGKPVTLSCSQTLNHNVMYWYQQKSSQAPKLLFHYYDKDFNNEADTPDNFQSRRPNTSFCFLDIRSPGLGDTAMYLCATSRARDAYEQYFGPGTRLTVT.

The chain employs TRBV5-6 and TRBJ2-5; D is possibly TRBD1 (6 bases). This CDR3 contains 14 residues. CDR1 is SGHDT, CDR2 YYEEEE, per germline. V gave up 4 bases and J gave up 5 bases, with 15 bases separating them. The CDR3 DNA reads TGTGCCAGCAGCGTGGCTACAGGGTGGGAGACCCAGTACTTC. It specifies CASSVATGWETQYF.

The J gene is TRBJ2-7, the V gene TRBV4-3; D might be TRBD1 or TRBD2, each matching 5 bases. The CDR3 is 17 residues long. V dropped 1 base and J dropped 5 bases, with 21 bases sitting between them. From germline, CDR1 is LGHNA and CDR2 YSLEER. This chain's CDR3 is CASSQVLPGGFQDEQYF. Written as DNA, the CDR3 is TGCGCCAGCAGCCAAGTCCTTCCTGGGGGTTTTCAAGACGAGCAGTACTTC.

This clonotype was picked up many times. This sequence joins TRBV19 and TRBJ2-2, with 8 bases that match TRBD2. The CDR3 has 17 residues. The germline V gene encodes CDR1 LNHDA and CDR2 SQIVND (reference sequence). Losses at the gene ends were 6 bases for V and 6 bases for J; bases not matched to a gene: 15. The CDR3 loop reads CASRPTSAPGGAGELFF. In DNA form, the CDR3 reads TGTGCCAGTAGACCCACATCGGCACCCGGGGGGGCCGGGGAGCTGTTTTTT.

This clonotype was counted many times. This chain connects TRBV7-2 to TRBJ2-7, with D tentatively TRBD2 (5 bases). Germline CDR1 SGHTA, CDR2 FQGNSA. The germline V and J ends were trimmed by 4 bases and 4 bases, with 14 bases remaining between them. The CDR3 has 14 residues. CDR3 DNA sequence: TGTGCCAGCAGCTCACCTGGACTGGATTACGAGCAGTACTTC. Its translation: CASSSPGLDYEQYF.

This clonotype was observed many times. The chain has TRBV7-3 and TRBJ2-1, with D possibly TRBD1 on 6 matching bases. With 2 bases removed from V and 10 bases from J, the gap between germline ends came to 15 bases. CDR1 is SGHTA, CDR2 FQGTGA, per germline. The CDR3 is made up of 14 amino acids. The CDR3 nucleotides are TGTGCCAGCAGCTTAGGTGCAGGGACAATAGAGCAGTTCTTC. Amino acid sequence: CASSLGAGTIEQFF.

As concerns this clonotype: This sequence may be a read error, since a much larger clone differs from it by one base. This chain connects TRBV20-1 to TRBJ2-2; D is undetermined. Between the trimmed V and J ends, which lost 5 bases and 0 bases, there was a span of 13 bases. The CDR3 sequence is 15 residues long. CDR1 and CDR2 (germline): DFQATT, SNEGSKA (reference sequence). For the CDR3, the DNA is TGCAGTGCTGGAGTGATCAGCTCGAACACCGGGGAGCTGTTTTTT. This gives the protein CSAGVISSNTGELFF.

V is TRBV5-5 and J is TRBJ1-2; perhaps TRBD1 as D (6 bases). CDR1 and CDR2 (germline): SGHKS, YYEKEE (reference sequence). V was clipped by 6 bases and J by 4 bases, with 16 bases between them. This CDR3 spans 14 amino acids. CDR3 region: CASKAGDLSYGYTF. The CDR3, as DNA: TGTGCCAGCAAGGCAGGGGATCTTAGCTATGGCTACACCTTC.

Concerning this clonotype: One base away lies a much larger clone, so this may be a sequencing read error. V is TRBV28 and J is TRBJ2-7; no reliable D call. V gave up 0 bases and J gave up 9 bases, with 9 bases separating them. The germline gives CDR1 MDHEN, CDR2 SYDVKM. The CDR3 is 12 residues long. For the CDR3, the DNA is TGTGCCAGCAGTTTATGGGGTCGCGGGCAGTACTTC. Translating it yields CASSLWGRGQYF. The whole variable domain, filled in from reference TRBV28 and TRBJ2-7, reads DVKVTQSSRYLVKRTGEKVFLECVQDMDHENMFWYRQDPGLGLRLIYFSYDVKMKEKGDIPEGYSVSREKKERFSLILESASTNQTSMYLCASSLWGRGQYFGPGTRLTVT.

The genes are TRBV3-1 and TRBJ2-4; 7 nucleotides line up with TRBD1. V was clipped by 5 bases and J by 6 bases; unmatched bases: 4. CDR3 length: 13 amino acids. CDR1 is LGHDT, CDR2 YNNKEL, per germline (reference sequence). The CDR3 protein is CASSSGQPNIQYF. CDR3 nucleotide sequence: TGTGCCAGCAGCTCGGGACAGCCAAACATTCAGTACTTC.

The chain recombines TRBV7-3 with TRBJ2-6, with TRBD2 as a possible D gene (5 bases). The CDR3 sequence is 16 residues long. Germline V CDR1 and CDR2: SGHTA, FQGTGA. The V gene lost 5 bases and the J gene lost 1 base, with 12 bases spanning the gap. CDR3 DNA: TGTGCCAGCAGCCCTGTCGGGGAGTCTGGGGCCAACGTCCTGACTTTC. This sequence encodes CASSPVGESGANVLTF. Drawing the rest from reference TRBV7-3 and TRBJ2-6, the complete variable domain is GAGVSQTPSNKVTEKGKYVELRCDPISGHTALYWYRQSLGQGPEFLIYFQGTGAADDSGLPNDRFFAVRPEGSVSTLKIQRTERGDSAVYLCASSPVGESGANVLTFGAGSRLTVL.

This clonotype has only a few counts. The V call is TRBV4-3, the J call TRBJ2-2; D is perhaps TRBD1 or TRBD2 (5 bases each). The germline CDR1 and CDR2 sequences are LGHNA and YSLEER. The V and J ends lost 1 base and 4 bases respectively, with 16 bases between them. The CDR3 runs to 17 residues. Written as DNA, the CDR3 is TGCGCCAGCAGCCAAGGGGTCGCCGGGGCCAGCACCGGGGAGCTGTTTTTT. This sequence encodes CASSQGVAGASTGELFF.

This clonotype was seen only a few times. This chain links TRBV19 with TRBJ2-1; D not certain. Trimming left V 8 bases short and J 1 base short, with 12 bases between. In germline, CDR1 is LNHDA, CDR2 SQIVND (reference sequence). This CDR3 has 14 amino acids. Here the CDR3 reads CASRPAHSYNEQFF. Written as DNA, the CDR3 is TGTGCCAGTCGGCCGGCACATTCCTACAATGAGCAGTTCTTC.

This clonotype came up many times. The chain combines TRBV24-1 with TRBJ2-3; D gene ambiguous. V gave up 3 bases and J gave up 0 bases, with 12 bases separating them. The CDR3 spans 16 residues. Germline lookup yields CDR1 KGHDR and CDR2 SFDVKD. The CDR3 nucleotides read TGTGCCACCAGTGATCAAGAAACAACTAGCACAGATACGCAGTATTTT. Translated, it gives CATSDQETTSTDTQYF.

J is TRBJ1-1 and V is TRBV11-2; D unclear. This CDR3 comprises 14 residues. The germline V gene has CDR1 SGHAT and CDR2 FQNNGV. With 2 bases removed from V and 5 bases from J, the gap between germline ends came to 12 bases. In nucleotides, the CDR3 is TGTGCCAGCAGCTTAATGGTTGGAAGAACTGAAGCTTTCTTT. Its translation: CASSLMVGRTEAFF.

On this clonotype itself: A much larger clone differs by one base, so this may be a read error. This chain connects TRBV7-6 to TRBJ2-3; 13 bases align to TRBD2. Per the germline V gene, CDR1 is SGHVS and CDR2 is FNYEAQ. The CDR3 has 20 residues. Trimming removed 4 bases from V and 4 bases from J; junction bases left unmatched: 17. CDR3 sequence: CASSSTRPWTSGRGSDTQYF. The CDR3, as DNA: TGTGCCAGCAGCTCCACCCGGCCCTGGACTAGCGGGAGAGGGTCAGATACGCAGTATTTT. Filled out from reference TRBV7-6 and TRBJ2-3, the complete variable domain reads GAGVSQSPRYKVTKRGQDVALRCDPISGHVSLYWYRQALGQGPEFLTYFNYEAQQDKSGLPNDRFSAERPEGSISTLTIQRTEQRDSAMYRCASSSTRPWTSGRGSDTQYFGPGTRLTVL.

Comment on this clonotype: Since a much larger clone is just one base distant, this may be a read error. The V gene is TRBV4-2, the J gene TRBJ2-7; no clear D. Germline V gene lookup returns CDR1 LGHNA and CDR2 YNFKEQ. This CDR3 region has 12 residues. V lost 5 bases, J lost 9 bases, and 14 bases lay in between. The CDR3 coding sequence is TGTGCCAGCAGCTACACGGCAGGCACGCAGTACTTC. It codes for CASSYTAGTQYF.

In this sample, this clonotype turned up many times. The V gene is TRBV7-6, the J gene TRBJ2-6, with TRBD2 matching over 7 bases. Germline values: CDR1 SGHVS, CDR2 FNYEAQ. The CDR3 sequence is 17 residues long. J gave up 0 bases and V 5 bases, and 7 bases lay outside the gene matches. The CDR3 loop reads CASSVREVNSGANVLTF. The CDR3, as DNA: TGTGCCAGCAGCGTCCGGGAGGTTAACTCTGGGGCCAACGTCCTGACTTTC.

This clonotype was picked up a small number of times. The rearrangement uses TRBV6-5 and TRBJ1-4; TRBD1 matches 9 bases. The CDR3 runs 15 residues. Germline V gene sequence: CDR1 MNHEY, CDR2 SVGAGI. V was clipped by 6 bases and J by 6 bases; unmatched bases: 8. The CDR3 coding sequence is TGTGCCAGCAGACCCTCGGGACAGGGTTATGAAAAACTGTTTTTT. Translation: CASRPSGQGYEKLFF.

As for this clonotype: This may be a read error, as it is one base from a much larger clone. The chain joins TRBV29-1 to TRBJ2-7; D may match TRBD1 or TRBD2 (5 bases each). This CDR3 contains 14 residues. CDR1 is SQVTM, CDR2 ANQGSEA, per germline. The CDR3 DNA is TGCAGCGTTGAAGACGGGCCGGGGACCTACGGGCAGTACTTC. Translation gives CSVEDGPGTYGQYF.